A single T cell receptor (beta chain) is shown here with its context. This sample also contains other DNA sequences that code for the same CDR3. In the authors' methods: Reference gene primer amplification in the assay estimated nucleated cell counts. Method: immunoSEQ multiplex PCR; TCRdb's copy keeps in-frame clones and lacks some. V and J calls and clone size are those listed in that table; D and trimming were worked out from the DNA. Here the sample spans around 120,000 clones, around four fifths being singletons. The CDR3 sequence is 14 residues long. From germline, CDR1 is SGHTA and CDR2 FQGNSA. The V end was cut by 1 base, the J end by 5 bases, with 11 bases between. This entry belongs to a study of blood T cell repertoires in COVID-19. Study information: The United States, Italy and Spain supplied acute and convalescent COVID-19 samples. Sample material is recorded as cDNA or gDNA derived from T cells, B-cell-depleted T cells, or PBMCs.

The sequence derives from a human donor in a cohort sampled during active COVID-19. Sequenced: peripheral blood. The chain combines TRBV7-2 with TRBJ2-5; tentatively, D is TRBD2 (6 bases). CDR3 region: CASSLGGSGETQYF. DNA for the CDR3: TGTGCCAGCAGCTTAGGGGGGAGCGGGGAGACCCAGTACTTC. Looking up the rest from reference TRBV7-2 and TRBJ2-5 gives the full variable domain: GAGVSQSPSNKVTEKGKDVELRCDPISGHTALYWYRQSLGQGLEFLIYFQGNSAPDKSGLPSDRFSAERTGGSVSTLTIQRTQQEDSAVYLCASSLGGSGETQYFGPGTRLLVL.